A single sample is the source of the 27 T cell receptor beta chains below, sequenced in a study of blood T cells in healthy people across ages. The authors ran a second PCR of roughly 6 to 12 cycles using a sample-barcoded 5' primer and a J-beta primer mix. Each CDR3 protein gets one entry after TCRdb re-called the 5' RACE reads with MiXCR. The sample has 650,000 to 800,000 distinct CDR3 sequences, around 52% seen once. The sample consisted of blood. These receptor sequences come from a woman aged 80 or older in good health.

This chain links TRBV4-3 with TRBJ1-2, with unresolved D. Trimming removed 3 bases at V and 0 bases at J, with 14 bases between. Germline-derived CDR1 and CDR2 are LGHNA and YSLEER. This CDR3 comprises 16 residues. In DNA form, the CDR3 reads TGCGCCAGCAGCCAGTCAGAGGCCGGTTCTAACTATGGCTACACCTTC. This gives the protein CASSQSEAGSNYGYTF.

This clonotype was observed many times. The chain recombines TRBV15 with TRBJ2-5; 9 nucleotides align to TRBD1. J was trimmed by 3 bases and V by 6 bases; bases with no gene match: 8. There are 15 residues in the CDR3. Per the germline V gene, CDR1 is LNHNV and CDR2 is YYDKDF (reference sequence). For the CDR3, the DNA is TGTGCCACCAGTCACTTACAGGGGGCAGAAGAGACCCAGTACTTC. Translated: CATSHLQGAEETQYF.

The chain couples TRBV20-1 to TRBJ2-3; D is possibly TRBD1 (5 bases). Looked up from germline, CDR1 is DFQATT and CDR2 is SNEGSKA (reference sequence). Trimming cost V 1 base and J 2 bases, with 10 bases left between them. This CDR3 is 14 amino acids long. The CDR3 DNA sequence: TGCAGTGCTAGAGGCCCACAGGTCACAGATACGCAGTATTTT. It codes for CSARGPQVTDTQYF.

This clonotype was observed many times. This sequence joins TRBV28 and TRBJ2-3; unclear D gene. Germline V gene data show CDR1 as MDHEN and CDR2 as SYDVKM. Trimming took off 7 bases at V and 3 bases at J, with 23 bases between the two ends. The CDR3 covers 17 residues. The chain's CDR3 is CASTSDKGSSGTDTQYF. The CDR3 DNA sequence: TGTGCCAGCACCTCAGACAAGGGTAGTTCCGGGACAGATACGCAGTATTTT.

The sample holds a few counts of this clonotype. V gene TRBV20-1 combines with J gene TRBJ2-5; no clear D. This CDR3 spans 14 amino acids. V lost 2 bases, J lost 1 base, and 11 bases lay in between. Germline CDR1 and CDR2: DFQATT and SNEGSKA (reference sequence). CDR3 nucleotides: TGCAGTGCTAGATCCGAGCAGGCCCAAGAGACCCAGTACTTC. Encoded protein: CSARSEQAQETQYF.

This clonotype was seen just once. A much larger clone differs from this one at a single base, so this may be a read error. This chain joins TRBV9 and TRBJ2-4, with D possibly matching TRBD1 (5 bases). The J call may not be correct, given that the DNA end is closer to TRBJ2-5. This CDR3 is built from 14 residues. The germline CDR1 and CDR2 sequences are SGDLS and YYNGEE. CDR3 coding DNA: TGTACCAGCAAAGCCTCGGACATACAAGAGACCCAGTACTTC. It yields the protein CTSKASDIQETQYF.

Points on this clonotype: This could be a read error, since a much larger clone is one nucleotide away. The chain has TRBV30 and TRBJ2-1; a weak D match, TRBD2 (5 bases). The length of the CDR3 is 12 residues. Per the germline V gene, CDR1 is GTSNPN and CDR2 is SVGIG (reference sequence). CDR3 loop: CAGSVVHHEQFF. As DNA, the CDR3 is TGTGCCGGGAGTGTAGTCCATCATGAGCAGTTCTTC.

V and J are TRBV27 and TRBJ1-5; no clear D gene. The CDR3 length is 16 residues. V was clipped by 1 base and J by 0 bases, with 10 bases between them. CDR1 is MNHEY and CDR2 is SMNVEV in the germline V gene (reference sequence). The CDR3 DNA reads as TGTGCCAGCAGTTTATGGGCGGGAAATAGCAATCAGCCCCAGCATTTT. It is translated as CASSLWAGNSNQPQHF.

The rearrangement joins TRBV6-2 or TRBV6-3 to TRBJ2-5, with TRBD1 as a possible D gene (5 bases). This CDR3 comprises 13 residues. In germline, CDR1 is MNHEY, CDR2 SVGEGT. V lost 7 bases to trimming and J lost 1 base, with 10 bases between them. CDR3 loop: CASKRQTQETQYF. In DNA form, the CDR3 reads TGTGCCAGCAAGCGACAGACCCAAGAGACCCAGTACTTC.

This clonotype was detected many times. The chain links TRBV24-1 to TRBJ2-1; D is possibly TRBD1 or TRBD2 (5 bases each). The V gene lost 4 bases and the J gene lost 9 bases, with 15 bases spanning the gap. The CDR3 is 14 amino acids. The germline gives CDR1 KGHDR, CDR2 SFDVKD. For the CDR3, the DNA is TGTGCCACCAGTGAAGCCGGGACGATGAGTGAGCAGTTCTTC. This gives the protein CATSEAGTMSEQFF.

This clonotype was picked up many times. The genes are TRBV9 and TRBJ2-3; D is perhaps TRBD2 (5 bases). Germline V gene data show CDR1 as SGDLS and CDR2 as YYNGEE. CDR3 length: 20 amino acids. Trimming left V 0 bases short and J 0 bases short, with 23 bases between. CDR3 loop: CASSVVPRVPTGFSTDTQYF. CDR3 nucleotides: TGTGCCAGCAGCGTAGTTCCCCGGGTCCCCACGGGGTTTAGCACAGATACGCAGTATTTT.

The V and J genes are TRBV28 and TRBJ2-5; 8 bases fit TRBD2. The CDR3 extends over 15 amino acids. The trim removed 7 bases at V and 11 bases at J, leaving 18 bases unmatched. CDR1 and CDR2 (germline): MDHEN, SYDVKM. CDR3 coding DNA: TGTGCCAGCAACTCCGGGACTAGAGAAAACAATGAGCAGTACTTC. The encoded protein is CASNSGTRENNEQYF.

This clonotype was recorded a few times. The genes are TRBV3-1 and TRBJ2-1; 7 nucleotides line up with TRBD2. V lost 4 bases to trimming and J lost 4 bases; unmatched junction nucleotides: 10. This CDR3 is 16 amino acids long. Germline-derived CDR1 and CDR2 are LGHDT and YNNKEL (reference sequence). CDR3 residues: CASSPPEGRGYNEQFF. Here the CDR3 DNA reads TGTGCCAGCAGCCCGCCGGAGGGGCGGGGGTACAATGAGCAGTTCTTC.

A note on this clonotype: A much larger clone differs by one base, so this may be a read error. The gene calls are TRBV28 and TRBJ2-7, with TRBD2 identical over 8 bases. Germline CDR1 is MDHEN and CDR2 is SYDVKM. The CDR3 spans 13 residues. CDR3 amino acids: CASRLTSVYERYF. The CDR3 nucleotides are TGTGCCAGCAGGCTGACTAGCGTCTACGAGCGGTACTTC.

V and J are TRBV27 and TRBJ2-3; D call uncertain. From germline, CDR1 is MNHEY and CDR2 SMNVEV (reference sequence). Trimming took 3 bases from V and 5 from J, leaving 9 bases between them. The CDR3 is 13 residues long. The CDR3 nucleotides are TGTGCCAGCAGTTTCACGGGCATAGATACGCAGTATTTT. This encodes CASSFTGIDTQYF.

The CDR3 loop is CASSRAGYNEQFF. The CDR3 DNA reads as TGTGCCAGCAGTCGCGCGGGGTACAATGAGCAGTTCTTC. The J gene is TRBJ2-1, the V gene TRBV14; the D gene is possibly TRBD2 (6 bases). V shed 6 bases and J shed 4 bases, with 10 bases lying between them. This CDR3 comprises 13 residues. CDR1 and CDR2 from the germline V gene are SGHDN and FVKESK.

This clonotype has ten or more counts. This chain joins TRBV20-1 and TRBJ2-7; possible D gene TRBD1, 5 bases. Germline V lookup: CDR1 DFQATT, CDR2 SNEGSKA (reference sequence). The CDR3 length is 11 residues. CDR3 sequence reads: CSYRRLYEQYF. As DNA, the CDR3 is TGCAGCTACAGGAGACTCTACGAGCAGTACTTC.

Ten or more counts support this clonotype. V usage is TRBV15 and J usage is TRBJ1-4; D is ambiguous. Trimming removed 0 bases from V and 5 bases from J, with 10 bases in between. Per germline, CDR1 LNHNV and CDR2 YYDKDF (reference sequence). The CDR3 is 15 residues long. CDR3 residues: CATSRDRAGNEKLFF. As DNA, the CDR3 is TGTGCCACCAGCAGAGATAGGGCGGGGAATGAAAAACTGTTTTTT.

As regards this clonotype: Possible read error: a much larger clone is one base away. The chain links TRBV2 to TRBJ2-1; 8 bases fit TRBD2. V was clipped by 8 bases and J by 6 bases; unmatched bases: 6. CDR3 length equals 13 residues. Germline CDR1 SNHLY, CDR2 FYNNEI. CDR3 nucleotide sequence: TGTGCCAGCGGGGCTAGCGGGTTCAATGAGCAGTTCTTC. Encoded protein: CASGASGFNEQFF. Full variable domain (missing parts from reference TRBV2 and TRBJ2-1): EPEVTQTPSHQVTQMGQEVILRCVPISNHLYFYWYRQILGQKVEFLVSFYNNEISEKSEIFDDQFSVERPDGSNFTLKIRSTKLEDSAMYFCASGASGFNEQFFGPGTRLTVL.

The chain combines TRBV5-1 with TRBJ2-1, with a possible D match to TRBD2 (6 bases). There are 16 residues in the CDR3. Germline V lookup: CDR1 SGHRS, CDR2 YFSETQ. V dropped 0 bases and J dropped 0 bases, with 10 bases sitting between them. The CDR3 loop reads CASSLAGDPSYNEQFF. CDR3 DNA sequence: TGCGCCAGCAGCTTGGCGGGGGATCCCTCCTACAATGAGCAGTTCTTC.

This clonotype was detected many times. The rearrangement uses TRBV5-1 and TRBJ2-1, with TRBD1 identical over 7 bases. Germline V lookup: CDR1 SGHRS, CDR2 YFSETQ. The junction had 7 bases not matched to a gene; V was cut back by 0 bases and J by 4 bases. The CDR3 spans 16 residues. CDR3 region: CASSLGGGGGYNEQFF. CDR3 in DNA: TGCGCCAGCAGCTTGGGAGGGGGCGGAGGTTACAATGAGCAGTTCTTC.

V usage is TRBV27 and J usage is TRBJ2-1, with TRBD2 identical over 16 bases. Trimming took 2 bases from V and 8 from J; bases not matched to a gene: 9. CDR3 length: 18 amino acids. Germline V gene data show CDR1 as MNHEY and CDR2 as SMNVEV (reference sequence). The CDR3 protein is CASSLGEPGLAGGHEQFF. The DNA for the CDR3 is TGTGCCAGCAGTTTAGGGGAACCGGGACTAGCGGGGGGGCATGAGCAGTTCTTC.

The chain recombines TRBV12-3 or TRBV12-4 with TRBJ2-3; no reliable D call. The V end lost 6 bases, the J end lost 4 bases, and 14 bases lay between the germline ends. The CDR3 contains 14 residues. This CDR3 reads CASRFRVRADTQYF. CDR3 in DNA: TGTGCCAGCAGGTTCAGAGTTAGAGCAGATACGCAGTATTTT.

In the case of this clonotype: Just one base apart from a much larger clone, this may be a read error. The V and J genes are TRBV25-1 and TRBJ2-1; D is uncertain. The CDR3 consists of 14 residues. In germline, CDR1 is MGHDK, CDR2 SYGVNS. V gave up 4 bases and J gave up 9 bases, with 16 bases separating them. The CDR3, as DNA: TGTGCCAGCAGTGGTCAGGATAGGTCGTGTGAGCAGTTCTTC. Translated, it gives CASSGQDRSCEQFF.

This clonotype was counted between two and nine times. The germline gene is not matched at one end of the junction; a read error may be the cause. The chain has TRBV7-3 and TRBJ2-1, with 8 bases lining up with TRBD2. Germline V gives CDR1 SGHTA, CDR2 FQGTGA. This CDR3 spans 15 amino acids. The CDR3 nucleotides read TGTGCCAACAGCTTAAGGGTAGCGGGGTACAATGAGCAGTTCTTC. This encodes CANSLRVAGYNEQFF.

With respect to this clonotype: A much larger clone lies a single base off, so this may be a read error. This chain uses TRBV20-1 with TRBJ2-7, with D perhaps matching TRBD1 (6 bases). From germline, CDR1 is DFQATT and CDR2 SNEGSKA (reference sequence). Trimming pared 5 bases from V and 7 bases from J, leaving 15 bases between. The CDR3 runs 12 residues. CDR3 sequence reads: CSAGGFYNEQYF. For the CDR3, the DNA is TGCAGTGCTGGGGGCTTCTACAATGAGCAGTACTTC.

J is TRBJ2-1 and V is TRBV24-1; D is unclear. Trimming shortened V by 4 bases and J by 9 bases, and 9 bases separated the two germline ends. There are 12 residues in the CDR3. CDR1 and CDR2 (germline): KGHDR, SFDVKD. CDR3 sequence: CATSDSHSEQFF. The CDR3 DNA follows: TGTGCCACCAGTGACAGCCATAGTGAGCAGTTCTTC.